This T cell receptor beta chain appears in the sequencing data of a study of beta chain features in type 1 diabetes. Background on the study: On cell yields, gender and age, patients and healthy donors were similar.

Notes on the study in general: Shorter TCRB CDR3s, moderately but significantly so, marked every one of the four CD4+ subsets in Type 1 diabetes patients.

This CDR3 has 14 amino acids. Germline lookup yields CDR1 SGHVS and CDR2 FQNEAQ. The germline V and J ends were trimmed by 2 bases and 3 bases, with 8 bases remaining between them. This clone was seen only a few times. What it binds is not known. Reverse transcription of all isolated RNA meant that expressed TCRB transcripts were sequenced. The table came from immunoSEQ multiplex PCR; TCRdb's copy has only in-frame clones and leaves some out. The sample has about 130,000 clones, approximately 9% seen once. The sequenced sample was central memory CD4+ T cells from blood. The clonotype was recovered from a man younger than 45 with type 1 diabetes. The chain joins TRBV7-8 to TRBJ1-5, with D hard to call. The CDR3 spells CASSLSRSNQPQHF. The CDR3, as DNA: TGTGCCAGCAGCTTATCGAGATCCAATCAGCCCCAGCATTTT.